The following is a TCR beta chain sequence with its context. The antigen is not known. The CDR3 has 15 amino acids. The germline gives CDR1 ENHRY, CDR2 SYGVKD. Trimming took 6 bases from V and 4 from J, leaving 18 bases between them. The record originates from a study of shared clonotypes between healthy human individuals. Study findings and constraints: Sampling used blood alone; tissue repertoires probably differ.

Study processing details: Filtering differed because ImmunoSEQ produced junction-only sequences that carried no quality scores. The data were produced by immunoSEQ multiplex PCR, yet TCRdb's version contains in-frame clones alone and is incomplete. Clone size and V and J calls were adopted from that table, with D and trimming inferred from the DNA. The sample holds just over 2,000,000 clones, 85% to 95% seen once. The chain recombines TRBV10-3 with TRBJ1-1; D unclear. The TCR originated in a man younger than 35 in good health. Sequenced: naive CD4+ T cells sorted from blood. The subset: CD45RA+ positively selected. The CDR3 nucleotides are TGTGCCATCAGGGCGGGGTTATACGAGGGCACTGAAGCTTTCTTT. It codes for CAIRAGLYEGTEAFF.